Listed here are 21 T cell receptor beta chains from one sample, sequenced in a study of cytomegalovirus exposure and HLA in healthy donors. Vbeta (60) and Jbeta (13) primers were used in the PCR. This table comes from immunoSEQ multiplex PCR, and its TCRdb copy is limited to in-frame clones, with some not included. The sample yields about 120,000 clones, 70% to 85% seen once. The specimen was PBMCs. These receptors all stem from a young woman in good health and CMV-seronegative.

The chain combines TRBV15 with TRBJ2-2; the match to TRBD2 covers 10 bases. With V trimmed by 10 bases and J by 2 bases, 4 bases remained unmatched. CDR3 length: 14 residues. Per the germline V gene, CDR1 is LNHNV and CDR2 is YYDKDF (reference sequence). This chain's CDR3 is CAIKRGGNTGELFF. The CDR3 nucleotides read TGTGCCATAAAGCGGGGGGGCAACACCGGGGAGCTGTTTTTT.

This sequence joins TRBV7-2 and TRBJ2-3, with D possibly matching TRBD1 (5 bases). CDR3 length: 15 residues. Trimming removed 5 bases from V and 2 bases from J, with 14 bases in between. Germline CDR1 and CDR2: SGHTA and FQGNSA. The CDR3 protein is CASSPRAGSTDTQYF. CDR3 bases: TGTGCCAGCAGCCCTCGGGCAGGGTCCACAGATACGCAGTATTTT. Looking up the rest from reference TRBV7-2 and TRBJ2-3 gives the full variable domain: GAGVSQSPSNKVTEKGKDVELRCDPISGHTALYWYRQSLGQGLEFLIYFQGNSAPDKSGLPSDRFSAERTGGSVSTLTIQRTQQEDSAVYLCASSPRAGSTDTQYFGPGTRLTVL.

J is TRBJ2-5 and V is TRBV11-2; D unclear. Trimming took 1 base from V and 5 from J, leaving 17 bases between them. CDR1 is SGHAT, CDR2 FQNNGV, per germline. The CDR3 totals 16 residues. The CDR3 DNA reads TGTGCCAGCAGCTTAGGTACTGGTCCGTCATTGGAGACCCAGTACTTC. Protein: CASSLGTGPSLETQYF.

The chain employs TRBV18 and TRBJ1-6; TRBD1 is a possible D gene (6 bases). Per germline, CDR1 KGHSH and CDR2 LQKENI. Between the trimmed V and J ends, which lost 5 bases and 13 bases, there was a span of 15 bases. This CDR3 is built from 13 residues. The CDR3 region has the DNA TGTGCCAGCTCATCCGAACAGGGCGGGCCCCTCCACTTT. This encodes CASSSEQGGPLHF.

The chain joins TRBV6-1 to TRBJ2-7, with 8 bases aligning to TRBD1. Germline V gives CDR1 MNHNS, CDR2 SASEGT. The J segment lost 7 bases and the V segment lost 6 bases, leaving 11 bases of the junction unmatched. The CDR3 covers 14 residues. The CDR3 sequence: CASSLGQGDREQYF. The CDR3 DNA reads TGTGCCAGCAGCCTCGGACAGGGTGACAGGGAGCAGTACTTC.

The rearrangement links TRBV6-1 to TRBJ1-2; D possibly corresponds to TRBD1 (6 bases). Trimming shortened V by 1 base and J by 6 bases, and 15 bases separated the two germline ends. Germline lookup yields CDR1 MNHNS and CDR2 SASEGT. This CDR3 spans 15 amino acids. The CDR3 is CASSEDPRGADGYTF. In DNA form, the CDR3 reads TGTGCCAGCAGTGAAGACCCTCGGGGGGCGGATGGCTACACCTTC.

CDR3 in DNA: TGTGCCAGCAGTTTGTGGGCTAGCGGGGCCTACGAGCAGTACTTC. As protein: CASSLWASGAYEQYF. This chain uses TRBV28 with TRBJ2-7; 9 bases line up with TRBD2. In germline, CDR1 is MDHEN, CDR2 SYDVKM. The CDR3 sequence is 15 residues long. The ends lost 3 bases at V and 2 bases at J; junction bases unmatched: 5.

V usage is TRBV7-8 and J usage is TRBJ1-5, with 10 bases aligning to TRBD1. V lost 4 bases, J lost 6 bases, and 9 bases stayed unmatched. Germline V gene data show CDR1 as SGHVS and CDR2 as FQNEAQ. The CDR3 contains 16 residues. CDR3 amino acids: CASSSNGQGDFQPQHF. CDR3 sequence (DNA): TGTGCCAGCAGCTCGAATGGACAGGGGGACTTTCAGCCCCAGCATTTT.

The chain joins TRBV19 to TRBJ1-3; no clear D. V shed 4 bases and J shed 0 bases, with 13 bases lying between them. Germline values: CDR1 LNHDA, CDR2 SQIVND (reference sequence). The CDR3 loop spans 16 amino acids. The CDR3 sequence: CASSRVDSRSGNTIYF. CDR3 nucleotides: TGTGCCAGTAGTAGAGTGGACTCACGCTCTGGAAACACCATATATTTT.

This clone has only one observation. CDR3 loop: CASSGGTQGDSPLHF. The DNA for the CDR3 is TGTGCCAGCAGTGGGGGCACCCAAGGAGATTCACCCCTCCACTTT. This chain links TRBV28 with TRBJ1-6; D may be TRBD1 (6 bases). Per the germline V gene, CDR1 is MDHEN and CDR2 is SYDVKM. This CDR3 region has 15 residues. Trimming left V 5 bases short and J 8 bases short, with 16 bases between.

The gene calls are TRBV6-1 and TRBJ1-5, with TRBD1 as a possible D gene (5 bases). V lost 1 base and J lost 1, with 8 bases in between. The germline V gene has CDR1 MNHNS and CDR2 SASEGT. The CDR3 is 15 amino acids. CDR3 region: CASSEGGGSNQPQHF. The CDR3 DNA sequence: TGTGCCAGCAGTGAAGGGGGCGGAAGCAATCAGCCCCAGCATTTT.

The chain couples TRBV11-3 to TRBJ2-1; 13 nucleotides match TRBD2. Trimming removed 4 bases from V and 3 bases from J; junction bases left unmatched: 9. Germline loops: CDR1 SGHNT, CDR2 YENEEA. This CDR3 is built from 18 residues. The CDR3 spells CASSSGTSGINYYNEQFF. The CDR3 nucleotides read TGTGCCAGCAGCTCCGGGACTAGCGGGATCAACTACTACAATGAGCAGTTCTTC.

The rearrangement links TRBV7-2 to TRBJ1-1; 7 bases match TRBD1. This CDR3 is 13 amino acids long. After removal of 2 bases from V and 11 bases from J, the junction contained 8 bases not matched to a gene. Germline V gene data show CDR1 as SGHTA and CDR2 as FQGNSA. The CDR3 bases are TGTGCCAGCAGCTTATCCCCCTCGGGACAGGCTTTCTTT. Its protein is CASSLSPSGQAFF.

The J gene is TRBJ1-2, the V gene TRBV29-1, with 8 positions matching TRBD1. This CDR3 comprises 13 residues. The junction had 5 bases not matched to a gene; V was cut back by 1 base and J by 7 bases. Germline V lookup: CDR1 SQVTM, CDR2 ANQGSEA. CDR3 nucleotides: TGCAGCGTTGAAGCAGGGGGCGTACCTGGCTACACCTTC. Its protein is CSVEAGGVPGYTF.

This clone has only one observation. The rearrangement links TRBV18 to TRBJ1-5; no definite D call. Germline V lookup: CDR1 KGHSH, CDR2 LQKENI. The CDR3 length is 13 residues. The V end was cut by 5 bases, the J end by 3 bases, with 8 bases between. The CDR3 nucleotides are TGTGCCAGCTCAGGGGAGCTCAATCAGCCCCAGCATTTT. The encoded protein is CASSGELNQPQHF.

This chain links TRBV5-1 with TRBJ1-1; 9 nucleotides align to TRBD1. The CDR3 loop spans 14 amino acids. After removal of 3 bases from V and 2 bases from J, the junction contained 2 bases not matched to a gene. Germline assignment: CDR1 SGHRS and CDR2 YFSETQ. The CDR3 is CASSSGQGNTEAFF. CDR3 DNA: TGCGCCAGCAGCTCGGGACAGGGCAACACTGAAGCTTTCTTT.

The chain employs TRBV19 and TRBJ1-1; weak D call: TRBD1 (6 bases). The CDR3 is 14 amino acids. Germline V gene lookup returns CDR1 LNHDA and CDR2 SQIVND (reference sequence). V lost 2 bases and J 0 bases, leaving 7 bases between the germline ends. In DNA, the CDR3 is TGTGCCAGTAGTATACAGGGGATGAACACTGAAGCTTTCTTT. Translation: CASSIQGMNTEAFF.

This sequence joins TRBV27 and TRBJ1-5; D remains ambiguous. CDR3 length: 15 amino acids. CDR1 is MNHEY, CDR2 SMNVEV, per germline (reference sequence). Trimming took 6 bases from V and 1 from J, leaving 13 bases between them. The CDR3 sequence is CASRAGRGSNQPQHF. The CDR3 DNA reads TGTGCCAGCAGAGCAGGACGGGGAAGCAATCAGCCCCAGCATTTT.

The chain joins TRBV5-8 to TRBJ2-1, with D tentatively TRBD2 (5 bases). This CDR3 has 16 residues. Germline V gives CDR1 SGHTS, CDR2 YDEGEE. V lost 2 bases and J lost 0, with 12 bases in between. The CDR3 region has the DNA TGTGCCAGCAGCTTCGGGCGGGTTAGCTCCTACAATGAGCAGTTCTTC. This encodes CASSFGRVSSYNEQFF.

V usage is TRBV19 and J usage is TRBJ1-1, with TRBD1 identical over 7 bases. The CDR3 loop spans 10 amino acids. The germline CDR1 and CDR2 sequences are LNHDA and SQIVND (reference sequence). The trim removed 8 bases at V and 8 bases at J, leaving 2 bases unmatched. This CDR3 is CASLDREAFF. CDR3 bases: TGTGCCAGTCTGGACAGGGAAGCTTTCTTT.

CDR3 residues: CASSETGVYGYTF. The CDR3 coding sequence is TGTGCCAGCAGCGAGACAGGGGTCTATGGCTACACCTTC. The chain recombines TRBV5-4 with TRBJ1-2; TRBD1 aligns across 8 bases. This CDR3 is 13 amino acids long. Germline V gives CDR1 SGHNT, CDR2 YYREEE (reference sequence). Trimming removed 4 bases from V and 4 bases from J; junction bases left unmatched: 3. The full variable domain, rest sourced from reference TRBV5-4 and TRBJ1-2, is ETGVTQSPTHLIKTRGQQVTLRCSSQSGHNTVSWYQQALGQGPQFIFQYYREEENGRGNFPPRFSGLQFPNYSSELNVNALELDDSALYLCASSETGVYGYTFGSGTRLTVV.